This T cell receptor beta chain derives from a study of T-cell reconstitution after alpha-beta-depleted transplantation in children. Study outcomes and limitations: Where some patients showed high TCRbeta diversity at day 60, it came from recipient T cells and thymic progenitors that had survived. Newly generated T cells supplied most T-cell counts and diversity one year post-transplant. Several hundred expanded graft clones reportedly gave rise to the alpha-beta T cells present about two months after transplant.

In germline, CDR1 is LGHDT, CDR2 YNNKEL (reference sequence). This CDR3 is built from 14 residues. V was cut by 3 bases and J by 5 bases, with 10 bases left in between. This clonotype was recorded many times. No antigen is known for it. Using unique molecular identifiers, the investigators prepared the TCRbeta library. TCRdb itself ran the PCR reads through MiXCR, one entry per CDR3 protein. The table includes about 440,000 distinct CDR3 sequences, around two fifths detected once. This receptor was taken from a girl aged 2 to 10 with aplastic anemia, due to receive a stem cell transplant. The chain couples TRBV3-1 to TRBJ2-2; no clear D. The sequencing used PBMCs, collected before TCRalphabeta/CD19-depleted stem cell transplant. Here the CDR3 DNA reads TGTGCCAGCAGCCACGACGGTTGGACCGGGGAGCTGTTTTTT. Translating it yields CASSHDGWTGELFF.